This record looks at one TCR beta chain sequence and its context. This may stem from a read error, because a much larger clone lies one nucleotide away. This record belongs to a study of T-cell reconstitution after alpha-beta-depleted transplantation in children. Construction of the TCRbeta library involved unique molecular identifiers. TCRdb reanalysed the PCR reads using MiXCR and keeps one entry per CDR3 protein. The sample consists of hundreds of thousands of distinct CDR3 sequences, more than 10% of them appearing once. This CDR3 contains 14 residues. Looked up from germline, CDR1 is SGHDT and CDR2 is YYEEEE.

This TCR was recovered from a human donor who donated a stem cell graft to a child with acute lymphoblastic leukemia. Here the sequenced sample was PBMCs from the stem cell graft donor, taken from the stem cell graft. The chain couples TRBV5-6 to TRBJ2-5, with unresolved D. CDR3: CAISLATRAETQYF. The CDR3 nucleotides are TGTGCCATCAGCTTGGCCACTCGGGCGGAGACCCAGTACTTC.